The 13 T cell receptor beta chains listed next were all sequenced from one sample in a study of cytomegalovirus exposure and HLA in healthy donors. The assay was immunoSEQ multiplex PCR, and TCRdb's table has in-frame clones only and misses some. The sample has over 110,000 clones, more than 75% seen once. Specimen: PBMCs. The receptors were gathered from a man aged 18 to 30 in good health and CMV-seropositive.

The DNA of the CDR3 is TGTGCCTGGATTCCGGTTTGGGAGGGCTACGAGCAGTACTTC. Translation: CAWIPVWEGYEQYF. The chain combines TRBV30 with TRBJ2-7, with TRBD2 identical over 7 bases. The CDR3 runs to 14 residues. V lost 4 bases to trimming and J lost 3 bases; unmatched junction nucleotides: 9. Germline V gene lookup returns CDR1 GTSNPN and CDR2 SVGIG (reference sequence).

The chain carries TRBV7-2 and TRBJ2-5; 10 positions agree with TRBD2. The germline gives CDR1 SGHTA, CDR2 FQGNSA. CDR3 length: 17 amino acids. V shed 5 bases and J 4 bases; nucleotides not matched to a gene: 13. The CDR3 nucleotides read TGTGCCAGCAGCCGAATACGAAGCGGGAGGGGAGGAGAGACCCAGTACTTC. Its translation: CASSRIRSGRGGETQYF.

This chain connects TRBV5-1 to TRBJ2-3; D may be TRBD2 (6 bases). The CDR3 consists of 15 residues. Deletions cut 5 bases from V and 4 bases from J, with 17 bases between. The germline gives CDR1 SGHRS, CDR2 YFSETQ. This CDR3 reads CASSDAGRLADTQYF. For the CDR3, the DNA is TGCGCCAGCAGTGATGCAGGGCGACTAGCAGATACGCAGTATTTT.

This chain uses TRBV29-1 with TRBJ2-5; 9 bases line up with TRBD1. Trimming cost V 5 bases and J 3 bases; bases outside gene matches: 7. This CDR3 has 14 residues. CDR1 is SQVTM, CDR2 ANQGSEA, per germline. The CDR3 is CSVYRTGEKETQYF. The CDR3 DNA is TGCAGCGTTTACCGGACAGGGGAAAAAGAGACCCAGTACTTC.

The CDR3 sequence: CASSVDLREGYNEQFF. The DNA for the CDR3 is TGTGCCAGCAGCGTAGATCTACGGGAGGGCTACAATGAGCAGTTCTTC. The rearrangement uses TRBV9 and TRBJ2-1, with 8 bases that match TRBD2. Germline assignment: CDR1 SGDLS and CDR2 YYNGEE. The CDR3 spans 16 residues. V dropped 0 bases and J dropped 3; count of bases not matched to a gene: 5.

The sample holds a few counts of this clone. The CDR3 sequence: CAWNNDRGYSYEQYF. CDR3 DNA sequence: TGTGCCTGGAACAACGACAGGGGGTACTCCTACGAGCAGTACTTC. The rearrangement links TRBV30 to TRBJ2-7; 9 nucleotides line up with TRBD1. Losses at the gene ends were 4 bases for V and 0 bases for J; bases not matched to a gene: 7. Germline values: CDR1 GTSNPN, CDR2 SVGIG (reference sequence). This CDR3 has 15 amino acids. Supplemented by reference TRBV30 and TRBJ2-7, the full variable domain reads SQTIHQWPATLVQPVGSPLSLECTVEGTSNPNLYWYRQAAGRGLQLLFYSVGIGQISSEVPQNLSASRPQDRQFILSSKKLLLSDSGFYLCAWNNDRGYSYEQYFGPGTRLTVT.

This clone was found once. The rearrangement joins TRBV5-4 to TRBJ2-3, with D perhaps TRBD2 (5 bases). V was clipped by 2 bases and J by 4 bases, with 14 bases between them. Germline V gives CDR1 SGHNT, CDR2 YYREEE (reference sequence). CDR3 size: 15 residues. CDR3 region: CASSFRTGFADTQYF. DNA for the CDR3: TGTGCCAGCAGCTTCAGGACTGGATTCGCAGATACGCAGTATTTT. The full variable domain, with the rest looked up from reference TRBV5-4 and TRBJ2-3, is ETGVTQSPTHLIKTRGQQVTLRCSSQSGHNTVSWYQQALGQGPQFIFQYYREEENGRGNFPPRFSGLQFPNYSSELNVNALELDDSALYLCASSFRTGFADTQYFGPGTRLTVL.

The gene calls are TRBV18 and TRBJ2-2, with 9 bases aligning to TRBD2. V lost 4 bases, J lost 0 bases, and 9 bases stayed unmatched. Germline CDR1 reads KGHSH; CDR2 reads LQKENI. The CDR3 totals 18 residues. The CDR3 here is CASSLTTLAGSNTGELFF. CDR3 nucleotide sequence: TGTGCCAGCTCACTAACCACCCTAGCGGGGTCGAACACCGGGGAGCTGTTTTTT.

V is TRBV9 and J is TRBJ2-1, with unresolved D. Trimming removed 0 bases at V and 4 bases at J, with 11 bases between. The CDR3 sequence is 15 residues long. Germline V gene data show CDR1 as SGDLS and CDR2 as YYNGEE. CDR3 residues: CASSVETPSYNEQFF. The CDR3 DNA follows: TGTGCCAGCAGCGTAGAGACACCGTCTTACAATGAGCAGTTCTTC.

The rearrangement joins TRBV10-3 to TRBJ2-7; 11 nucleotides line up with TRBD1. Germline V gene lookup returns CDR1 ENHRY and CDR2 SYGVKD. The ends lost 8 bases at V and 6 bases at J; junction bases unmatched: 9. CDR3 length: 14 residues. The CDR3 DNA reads TGTGCCATCTTCGGGGGACAGGGGGTCGGCGAGCAGTACTTC. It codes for CAIFGGQGVGEQYF.

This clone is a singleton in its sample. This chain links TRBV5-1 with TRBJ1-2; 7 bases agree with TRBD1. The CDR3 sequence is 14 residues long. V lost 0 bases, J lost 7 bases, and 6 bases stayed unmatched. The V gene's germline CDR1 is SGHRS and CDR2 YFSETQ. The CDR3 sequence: CASSLDAGGGGYTF. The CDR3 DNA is TGCGCCAGCAGCTTGGACGCAGGGGGAGGTGGCTACACCTTC.

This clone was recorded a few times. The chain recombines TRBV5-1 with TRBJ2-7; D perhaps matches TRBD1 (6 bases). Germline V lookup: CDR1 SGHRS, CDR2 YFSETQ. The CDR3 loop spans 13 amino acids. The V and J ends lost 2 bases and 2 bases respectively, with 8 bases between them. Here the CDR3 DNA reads TGCGCCAGCAGCTTCGCAGGGGCCTACGAGCAGTACTTC. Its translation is CASSFAGAYEQYF.

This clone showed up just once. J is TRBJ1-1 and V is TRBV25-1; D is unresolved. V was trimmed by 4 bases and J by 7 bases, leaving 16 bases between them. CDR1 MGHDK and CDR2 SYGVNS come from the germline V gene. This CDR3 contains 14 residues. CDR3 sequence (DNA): TGTGCCAGCAGTGCCTATTCTATCGGCGGTGAAGCTTTCTTT. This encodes CASSAYSIGGEAFF.